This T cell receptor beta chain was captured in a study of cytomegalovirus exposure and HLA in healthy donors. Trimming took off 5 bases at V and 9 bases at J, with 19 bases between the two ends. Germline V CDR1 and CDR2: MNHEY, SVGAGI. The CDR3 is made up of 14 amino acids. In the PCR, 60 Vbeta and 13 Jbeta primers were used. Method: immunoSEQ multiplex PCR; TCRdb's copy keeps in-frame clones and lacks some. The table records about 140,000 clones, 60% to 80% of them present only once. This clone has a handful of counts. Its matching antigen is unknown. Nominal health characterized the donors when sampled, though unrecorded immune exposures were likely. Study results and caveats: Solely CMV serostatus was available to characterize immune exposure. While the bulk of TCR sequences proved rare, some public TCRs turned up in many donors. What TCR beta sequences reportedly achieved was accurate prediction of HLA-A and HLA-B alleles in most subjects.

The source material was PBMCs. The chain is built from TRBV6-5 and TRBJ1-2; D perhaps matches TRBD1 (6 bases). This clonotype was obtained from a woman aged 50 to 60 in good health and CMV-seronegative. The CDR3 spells CASSESGEQGSYTF. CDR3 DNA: TGTGCCAGCAGTGAATCAGGGGAGCAGGGAAGCTACACCTTC.